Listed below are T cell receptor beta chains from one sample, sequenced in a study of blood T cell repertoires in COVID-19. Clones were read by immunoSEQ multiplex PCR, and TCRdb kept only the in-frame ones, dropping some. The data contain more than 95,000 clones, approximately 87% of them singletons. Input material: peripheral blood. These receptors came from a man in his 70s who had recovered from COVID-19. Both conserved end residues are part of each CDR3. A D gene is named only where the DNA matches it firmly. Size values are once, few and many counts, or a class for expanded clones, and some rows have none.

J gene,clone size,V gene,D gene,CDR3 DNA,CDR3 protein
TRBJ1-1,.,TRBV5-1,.,TGCGCCAGCAGCTCCAACACCTTGAACACTGAAGCTTTCTTT,CASSSNTLNTEAFF
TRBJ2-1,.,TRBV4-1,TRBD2,TGCGCCAGCAGCCAGGTTTGGGGGGGGATCGATGAGCAGTTCTTC,CASSQVWGGIDEQFF
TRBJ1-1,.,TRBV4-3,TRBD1,TGCGCCAGCAGCCTGGACAGGGGCACTGAAGCTTTCTTT,CASSLDRGTEAFF
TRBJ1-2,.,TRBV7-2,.,TGTGCCAGCAGCTTATTTTCCGGACAGCCCCCCATCTATGGCTACACCTTC,CASSLFSGQPPIYGYTF
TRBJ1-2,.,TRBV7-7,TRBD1,TGTGCCAGCAGACGACAGGGGGCAATGGATGGCTACACCTTC,CASRRQGAMDGYTF
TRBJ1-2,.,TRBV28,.,TGTGCCAGCAGTATCTCCACCGACAGCTCAGCCCTCTATGGCTACACCTTC,CASSISTDSSALYGYTF
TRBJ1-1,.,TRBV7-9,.,TGTGCCAGCAGCTTAACCGGGTGGCTGGGCACTGAAGCTTTCTTT,CASSLTGWLGTEAFF
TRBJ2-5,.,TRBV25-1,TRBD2,TGTGCCAGCAGTGAATTCAGAGCGGGAGCGGGAGAGACCCAGTACTTC,CASSEFRAGAGETQYF
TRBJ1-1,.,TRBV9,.,TGTGCCAGCAGCGTATCTGCAGAAAACACTGAAGCTTTCTTT,CASSVSAENTEAFF
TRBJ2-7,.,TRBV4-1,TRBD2,TGCGCCAGCAGCCAAGGATCATATAGACTAGCAGATAAATCCTACGAGCAGTACTTC,CASSQGSYRLADKSYEQYF
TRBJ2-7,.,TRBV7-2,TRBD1,TGTGCCAGCAGCTCCCGGACAGGAGATTACGAGCAGTACTTC,CASSSRTGDYEQYF
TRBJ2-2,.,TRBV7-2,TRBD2,TGTGCCAGCAGCTTTAGCGGGGACACCGGGGAGCTGTTTTTT,CASSFSGDTGELFF
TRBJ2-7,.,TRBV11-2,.,TGTGCCAGCAGACCAGACAGATCCCTCGGCGAGCAGTACTTC,CASRPDRSLGEQYF
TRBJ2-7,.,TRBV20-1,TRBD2,TGCAGTGCAAGTCGGACTAGCGGTGGTGGGGAGCAGTACTTC,CSASRTSGGGEQYF
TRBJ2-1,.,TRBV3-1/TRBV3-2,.,TGTGCCAGCAGCCTCGGAAACCTAGGCGATGAGCAGTTCTTC,CASSLGNLGDEQFF
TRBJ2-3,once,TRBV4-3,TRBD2,TGCGCCAGCAGCCAAGTACTCGGAGCGGGAGGGTACCTTTCTAGCACAGATACGCAGTATTTT,CASSQVLGAGGYLSSTDTQYF
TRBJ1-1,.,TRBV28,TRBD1,TGTGCCAGCAGAACAAAAGGGGGCGCGCGGAGGACTGAAGCTTTCTTT,CASRTKGGARRTEAFF
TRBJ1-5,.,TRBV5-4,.,TGTGCCAGCAGCTTGGACCCAGGGAACTTCGATCAGCCCCAGCATTTT,CASSLDPGNFDQPQHF
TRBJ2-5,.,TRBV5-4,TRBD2,TGTGCCAGCAGCGCGGGACTAGCGGGGGTCCTGAGTCTAGAGACCCAGTACTTC,CASSAGLAGVLSLETQYF
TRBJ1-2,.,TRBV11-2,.,TGTGCCAGCAGCTTAGTATCTCCAGGGATGGGCTATGGCTACACCTTC,CASSLVSPGMGYGYTF
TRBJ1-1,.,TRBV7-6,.,TGTGCCAGCAGCTCCCTAGGGGGGGCTTACCAACGAGCTTTCTTT,CASSSLGGAYQRAFF
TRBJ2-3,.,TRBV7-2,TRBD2,TGTGCCAGCAGCTTCGCTAGCGGGAGGTCAGATACGCAGTATTTT,CASSFASGRSDTQYF
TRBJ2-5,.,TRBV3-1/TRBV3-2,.,TGTGCCAGCAGCCAAGATCCCAGGGTCGGAAAGACCCAGTACTTC,CASSQDPRVGKTQYF
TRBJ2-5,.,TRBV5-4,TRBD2,TGTGCCAGCAGCTTAACTAGCGGGGGGCAAGAGACCCAGTACTTC,CASSLTSGGQETQYF
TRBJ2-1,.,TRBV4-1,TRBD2,TGCGCCAGCAGCCAAGAGTTAGCGGGGGGGCCCACCTACAATGAGCAGTTCTTC,CASSQELAGGPTYNEQFF
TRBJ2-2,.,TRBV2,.,TGTGCCAGCAGTGAGAACAGGGTTACCGGGGAGCTGTTTTTT,CASSENRVTGELFF
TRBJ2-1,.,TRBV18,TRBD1,TGTGCCAGCTCACCACTCGGGACAGGTTCATACAATGAGCAGTTCTTC,CASSPLGTGSYNEQFF
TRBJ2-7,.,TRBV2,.,TGTGCCAGCAGTAGGGACTCCTCGAGCTCCTACGAGCAGTACTTC,CASSRDSSSSYEQYF
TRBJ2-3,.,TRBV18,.,TGTGCCAGCTCGCCGACAGTTGAGGCAGATACGCAGTATTTT,CASSPTVEADTQYF
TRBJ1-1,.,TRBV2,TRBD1,TGTGCCAGCAGCGCGACAGGGAGGAGGACTGAAGCTTTCTTT,CASSATGRRTEAFF
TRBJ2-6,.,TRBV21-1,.,TGTGCCCGCCCTATTGGGGACAGGGGGCTGTCAGGGGCCAACGTCCTGACTTTC,CARPIGDRGLSGANVLTF
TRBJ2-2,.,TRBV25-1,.,TGTGCCGCAGGGATTAACTCGGGCACCGGGGAGCTGTTTTTT,CAAGINSGTGELFF